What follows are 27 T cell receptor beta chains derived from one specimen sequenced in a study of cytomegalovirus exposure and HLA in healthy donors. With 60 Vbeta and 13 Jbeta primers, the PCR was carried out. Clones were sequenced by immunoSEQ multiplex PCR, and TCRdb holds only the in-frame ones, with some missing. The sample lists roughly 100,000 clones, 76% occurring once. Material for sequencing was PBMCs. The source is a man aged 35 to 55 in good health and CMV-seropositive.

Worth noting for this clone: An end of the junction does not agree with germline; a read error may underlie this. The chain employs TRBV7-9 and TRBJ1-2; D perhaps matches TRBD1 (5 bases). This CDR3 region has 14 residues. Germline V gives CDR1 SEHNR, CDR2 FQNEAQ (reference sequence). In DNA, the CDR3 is TGTTCCAGCAGCTTCAGGGCCACTAACTATGGCTACACCTTC. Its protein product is CSSSFRATNYGYTF.

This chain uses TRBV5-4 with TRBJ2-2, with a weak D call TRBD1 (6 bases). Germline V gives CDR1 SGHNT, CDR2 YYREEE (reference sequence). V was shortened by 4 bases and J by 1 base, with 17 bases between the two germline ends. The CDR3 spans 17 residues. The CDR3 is CASSRALGGQNTGELFF. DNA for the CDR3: TGTGCCAGCAGCCGAGCCCTAGGGGGACAGAACACCGGGGAGCTGTTTTTT.

In DNA form, the CDR3 reads TGTGCCAGCAGCTTAGCCGGGGAGGGCAATCAGCCCCAGCATTTT. Protein sequence: CASSLAGEGNQPQHF. V gene TRBV7-9 combines with J gene TRBJ1-5; D not certain. Trimming shortened V by 0 bases and J by 2 bases, and 8 bases separated the two germline ends. CDR3 length: 15 residues. Germline CDR1 is SEHNR and CDR2 is FQNEAQ (reference sequence).

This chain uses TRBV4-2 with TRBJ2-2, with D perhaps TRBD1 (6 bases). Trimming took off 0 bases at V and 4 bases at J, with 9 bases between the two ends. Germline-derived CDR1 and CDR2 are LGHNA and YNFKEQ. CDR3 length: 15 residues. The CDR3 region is CASSQEGAGTGELFF. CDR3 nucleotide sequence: TGTGCCAGCAGCCAAGAGGGGGCGGGCACCGGGGAGCTGTTTTTT.

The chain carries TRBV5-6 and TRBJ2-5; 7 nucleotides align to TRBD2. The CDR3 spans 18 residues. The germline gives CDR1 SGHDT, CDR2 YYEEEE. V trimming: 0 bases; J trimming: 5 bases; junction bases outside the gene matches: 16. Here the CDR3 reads CASSLAYMGGGDRETQYF. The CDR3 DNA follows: TGTGCCAGCAGCTTGGCCTATATGGGGGGGGGTGATCGGGAGACCCAGTACTTC.

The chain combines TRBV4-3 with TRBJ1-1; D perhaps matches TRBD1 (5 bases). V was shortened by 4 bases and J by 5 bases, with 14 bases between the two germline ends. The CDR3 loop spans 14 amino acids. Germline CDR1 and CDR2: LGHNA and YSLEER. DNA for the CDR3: TGCGCCAGCAGCCCCCCAGGGAGGATGACTGAAGCTTTCTTT. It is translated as CASSPPGRMTEAFF.

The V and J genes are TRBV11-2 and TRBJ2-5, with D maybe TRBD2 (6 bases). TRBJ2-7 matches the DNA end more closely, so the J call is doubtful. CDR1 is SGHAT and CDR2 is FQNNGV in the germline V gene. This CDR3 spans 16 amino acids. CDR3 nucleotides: TGTGCCAGCAGCCCGAGCGGGTGGTCCCTCTCCTACGAGCAGTACTTC. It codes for CASSPSGWSLSYEQYF.

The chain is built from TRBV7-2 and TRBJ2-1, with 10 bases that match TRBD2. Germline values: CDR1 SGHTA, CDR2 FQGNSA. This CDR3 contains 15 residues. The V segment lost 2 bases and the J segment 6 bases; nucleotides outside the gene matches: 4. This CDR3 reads CASSLKASGSNEQFF. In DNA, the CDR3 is TGTGCCAGCAGCTTAAAGGCTAGCGGGAGCAATGAGCAGTTCTTC.

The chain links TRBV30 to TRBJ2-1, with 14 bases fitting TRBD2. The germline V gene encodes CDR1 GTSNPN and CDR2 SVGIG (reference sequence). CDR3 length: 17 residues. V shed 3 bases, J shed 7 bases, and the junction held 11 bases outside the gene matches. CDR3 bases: TGTGCCTGGAGAGGGACTAGCGGGAGTAGGGTAATAAATGAGCAGTTCTTC. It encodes CAWRGTSGSRVINEQFF.

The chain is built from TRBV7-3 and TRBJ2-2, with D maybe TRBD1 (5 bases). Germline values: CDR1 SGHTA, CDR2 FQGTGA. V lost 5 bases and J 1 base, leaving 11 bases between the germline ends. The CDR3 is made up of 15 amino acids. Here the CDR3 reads CASSPWGQNTGELFF. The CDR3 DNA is TGTGCCAGCAGCCCATGGGGCCAGAACACCGGGGAGCTGTTTTTT.

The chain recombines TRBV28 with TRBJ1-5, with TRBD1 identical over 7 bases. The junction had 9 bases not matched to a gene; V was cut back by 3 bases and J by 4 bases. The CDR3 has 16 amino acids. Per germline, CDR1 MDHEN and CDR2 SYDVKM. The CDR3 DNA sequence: TGTGCCAGCAGTTTCTTGAGTCCAGGGGGTAATCAGCCCCAGCATTTT. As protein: CASSFLSPGGNQPQHF. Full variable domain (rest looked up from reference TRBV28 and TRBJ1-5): DVKVTQSSRYLVKRTGEKVFLECVQDMDHENMFWYRQDPGLGLRLIYFSYDVKMKEKGDIPEGYSVSREKKERFSLILESASTNQTSMYLCASSFLSPGGNQPQHFGDGTRLSIL.

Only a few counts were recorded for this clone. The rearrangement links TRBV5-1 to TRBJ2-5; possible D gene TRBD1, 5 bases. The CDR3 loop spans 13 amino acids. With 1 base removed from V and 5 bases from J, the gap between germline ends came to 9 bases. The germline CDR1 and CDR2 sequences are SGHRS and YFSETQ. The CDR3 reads CASSLRGSETQYF. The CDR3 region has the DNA TGCGCCAGCAGCTTGAGGGGATCTGAGACCCAGTACTTC.

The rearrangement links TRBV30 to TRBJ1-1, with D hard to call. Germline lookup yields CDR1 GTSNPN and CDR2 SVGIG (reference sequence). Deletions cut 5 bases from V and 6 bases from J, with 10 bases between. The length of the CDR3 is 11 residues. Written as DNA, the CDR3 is TGTGCCTGGGCGACAAATTCTGAAGCTTTCTTT. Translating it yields CAWATNSEAFF.

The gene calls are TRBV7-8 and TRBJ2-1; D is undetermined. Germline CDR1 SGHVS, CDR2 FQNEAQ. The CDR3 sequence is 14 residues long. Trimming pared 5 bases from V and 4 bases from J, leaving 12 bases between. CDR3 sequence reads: CASSQTASYNEQFF. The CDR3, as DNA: TGTGCCAGCAGCCAAACCGCTAGTTACAATGAGCAGTTCTTC.

The CDR3 DNA follows: TGTGCCAGCAGTTGGGACAGGGACAACACCGGGGAGCTGTTTTTT. Amino acids: CASSWDRDNTGELFF. This chain links TRBV28 with TRBJ2-2, with 9 bases fitting TRBD1. V was pared by 4 bases and J by 2 bases, with 2 bases of the junction left unmatched. This CDR3 region has 15 residues. In germline, CDR1 is MDHEN, CDR2 SYDVKM.

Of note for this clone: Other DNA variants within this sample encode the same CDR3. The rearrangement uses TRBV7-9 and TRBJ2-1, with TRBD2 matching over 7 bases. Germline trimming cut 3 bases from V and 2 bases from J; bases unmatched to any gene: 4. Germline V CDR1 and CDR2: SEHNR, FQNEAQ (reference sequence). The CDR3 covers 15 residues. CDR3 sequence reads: CASSLASGPYNEQFF. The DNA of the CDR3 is TGTGCCAGCAGCTTGGCTAGCGGACCCTACAATGAGCAGTTCTTC. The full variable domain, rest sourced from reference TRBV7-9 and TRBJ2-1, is DTGVSQNPRHKITKRGQNVTFRCDPISEHNRLYWYRQTLGQGPEFLTYFQNEAQLEKSRLLSDRFSAERPKGSFSTLEIQRTEQGDSAMYLCASSLASGPYNEQFFGPGTRLTVL.

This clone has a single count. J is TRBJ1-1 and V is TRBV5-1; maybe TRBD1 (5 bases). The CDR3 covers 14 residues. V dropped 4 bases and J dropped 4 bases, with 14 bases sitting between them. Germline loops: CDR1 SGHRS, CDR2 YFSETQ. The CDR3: CASSGRVSSTEAFF. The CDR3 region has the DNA TGCGCCAGCAGCGGCAGGGTGTCAAGCACTGAAGCTTTCTTT.

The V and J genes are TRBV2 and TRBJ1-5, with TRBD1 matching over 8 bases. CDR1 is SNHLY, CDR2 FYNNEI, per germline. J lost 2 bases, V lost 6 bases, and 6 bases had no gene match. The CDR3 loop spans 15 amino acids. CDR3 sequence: CASSREGQGNQPQHF. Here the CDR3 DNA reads TGTGCCAGCAGCCGCGAGGGACAGGGCAATCAGCCCCAGCATTTT. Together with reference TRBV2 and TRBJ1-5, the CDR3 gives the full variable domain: EPEVTQTPSHQVTQMGQEVILRCVPISNHLYFYWYRQILGQKVEFLVSFYNNEISEKSEIFDDQFSVERPDGSNFTLKIRSTKLEDSAMYFCASSREGQGNQPQHFGDGTRLSIL.

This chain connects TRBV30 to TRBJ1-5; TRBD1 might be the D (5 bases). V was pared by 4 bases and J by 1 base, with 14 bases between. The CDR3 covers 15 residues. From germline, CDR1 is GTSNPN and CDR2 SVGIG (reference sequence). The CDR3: CAWTRGGMSNQPQHF. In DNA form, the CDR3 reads TGTGCCTGGACCCGGGGGGGAATGAGCAATCAGCCCCAGCATTTT.

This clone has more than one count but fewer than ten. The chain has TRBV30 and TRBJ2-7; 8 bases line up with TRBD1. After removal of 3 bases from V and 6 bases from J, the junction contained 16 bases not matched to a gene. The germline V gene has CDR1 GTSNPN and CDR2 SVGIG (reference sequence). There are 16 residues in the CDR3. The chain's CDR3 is CAWRNSGTGLSGEQYF. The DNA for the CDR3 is TGTGCCTGGAGGAACTCCGGGACAGGACTCTCGGGCGAGCAGTACTTC.

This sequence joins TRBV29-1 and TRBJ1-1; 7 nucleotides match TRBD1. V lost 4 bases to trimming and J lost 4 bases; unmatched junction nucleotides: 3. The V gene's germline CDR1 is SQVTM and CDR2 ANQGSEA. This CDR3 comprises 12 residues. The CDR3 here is CSVGQGSTEAFF. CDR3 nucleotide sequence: TGCAGCGTTGGACAGGGCAGCACTGAAGCTTTCTTT.

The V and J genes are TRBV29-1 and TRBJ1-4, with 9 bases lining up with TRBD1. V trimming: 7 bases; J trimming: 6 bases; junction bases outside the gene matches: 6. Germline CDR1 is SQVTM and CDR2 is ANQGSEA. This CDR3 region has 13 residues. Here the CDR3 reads CSAETGGDEKLFF. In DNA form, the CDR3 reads TGCAGCGCGGAGACAGGGGGGGATGAAAAACTGTTTTTT.

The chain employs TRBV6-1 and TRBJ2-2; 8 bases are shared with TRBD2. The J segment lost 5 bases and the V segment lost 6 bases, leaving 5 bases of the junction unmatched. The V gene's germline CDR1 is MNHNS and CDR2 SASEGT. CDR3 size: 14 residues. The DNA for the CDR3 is TGTGCCAGCAGGAGGACTAGCTTTACCGGGGAGCTGTTTTTT. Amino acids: CASRRTSFTGELFF.

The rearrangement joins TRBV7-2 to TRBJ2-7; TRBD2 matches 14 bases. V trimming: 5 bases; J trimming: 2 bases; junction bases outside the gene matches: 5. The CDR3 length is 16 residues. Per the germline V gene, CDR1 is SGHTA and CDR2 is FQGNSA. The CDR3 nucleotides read TGTGCCAGCAGCCTCCCGACTAGCGGGGGGGCCTACGAGCAGTACTTC. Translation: CASSLPTSGGAYEQYF.

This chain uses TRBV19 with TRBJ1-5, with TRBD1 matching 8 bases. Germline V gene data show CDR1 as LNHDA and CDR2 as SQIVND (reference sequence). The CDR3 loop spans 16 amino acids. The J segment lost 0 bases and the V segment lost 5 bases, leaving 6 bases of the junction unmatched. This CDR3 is CASSSTGGHSNQPQHF. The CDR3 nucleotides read TGTGCCAGTAGTTCAACAGGGGGACATAGCAATCAGCCCCAGCATTTT. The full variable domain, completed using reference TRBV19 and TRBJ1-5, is DGGITQSPKYLFRKEGQNVTLSCEQNLNHDAMYWYRQDPGQGLRLIYYSQIVNDFQKGDIAEGYSVSREKKESFPLTVTSAQKNPTAFYLCASSSTGGHSNQPQHFGDGTRLSIL.

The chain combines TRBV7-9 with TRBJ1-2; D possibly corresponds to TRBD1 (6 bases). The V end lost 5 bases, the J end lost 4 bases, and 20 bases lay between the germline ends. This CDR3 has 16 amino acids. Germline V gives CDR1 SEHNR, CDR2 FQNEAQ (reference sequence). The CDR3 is CASSTSHAGASYGYTF. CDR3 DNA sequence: TGTGCCAGCAGCACAAGTCACGCGGGGGCGAGCTATGGCTACACCTTC.

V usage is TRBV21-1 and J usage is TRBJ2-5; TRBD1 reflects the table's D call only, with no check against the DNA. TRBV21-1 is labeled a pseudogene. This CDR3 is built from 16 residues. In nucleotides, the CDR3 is TGTGCCAGCAGCAAATCCCTCCAGGGGGGCAAAGAGACCCAGTACTTC. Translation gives CASSKSLQGGKETQYF.